Presented here are 24 T cell receptor beta chains from one specimen sequenced in a study of breast tumors, draining lymph nodes, adjacent tissues listed by TCRdb under 2016. The library was produced with multiplex PCR. Reads for this sample came from an Illumina HiSeq 2000. TCRdb trimmed public reads at Q25 via fastp, called clones via MiXCR and kept in-frame beta chains. Rows with a matching CDR3 protein are joined into one entry that keeps the most common DNA and genes. This sample gives 15,000 or so distinct CDR3 sequences in total; roughly 50% of them show up just once. Clones ranked in the top ten supply roughly 31% of the sample. The sample taken for sequencing was tumor-adjacent breast tissue. The receptors come from a female donor with breast cancer. Some clones in this sample may be carry-over from other donors' samples.

This clonotype was counted once. V is TRBV4-3 and J is TRBJ2-6, with 8 bases lining up with TRBD2. This CDR3 spans 14 amino acids. In germline, CDR1 is LGHNA, CDR2 YSLEER. The V and J ends lost 11 bases and 3 bases, in that order; junction bases with no gene match: 6. This chain's CDR3 is CASAGGHGANVLTF. The CDR3 DNA reads as TGCGCCTCGGCGGGGGGCCATGGGGCCAACGTCCTGACTTTC.

The chain links TRBV3-1 to TRBJ1-6; D unresolved. The length of the CDR3 is 19 residues. Per germline, CDR1 LGHDT and CDR2 YNNKEL (reference sequence). Trimming shortened V by 0 bases and J by 9 bases, and 24 bases separated the two germline ends. CDR3 sequence (DNA): TGTGCCAGCAGCCAAGATTTAAACCTAGGGAACGGTCTACTTTCACCCCTCCACTTT. Protein: CASSQDLNLGNGLLSPLHF. Complete variable domain (other parts from reference TRBV3-1 and TRBJ1-6): DTAVSQTPKYLVTQMGNDKSIKCEQNLGHDTMYWYKQDSKKFLKIMFSYNNKELIINETVPNRFSPKSPDKAHLNLHINSLELGDSAVYFCASSQDLNLGNGLLSPLHFGNGTRLTVT.

This clonotype was seen many times. The rearrangement links TRBV6-5 to TRBJ2-1, with TRBD2 matching 15 bases. This CDR3 is 18 amino acids long. Germline lookup yields CDR1 MNHEY and CDR2 SVGAGI. With V trimmed by 5 bases and J by 5 bases, 10 bases remained unmatched. The CDR3 sequence is CASSPGTSGRWLDNEQFF. The CDR3 bases are TGTGCCAGCAGTCCCGGGACTAGCGGGAGGTGGCTAGACAATGAGCAGTTCTTC.

In this sample, this clonotype turned up many times. CDR3 residues: CASRYPGQGSRTGELFF. The DNA for the CDR3 is TGTGCCAGCAGATACCCGGGACAGGGATCCCGTACCGGGGAGCTGTTTTTT. This chain joins TRBV7-6 and TRBJ2-2; 9 nucleotides line up with TRBD1. The CDR3 is 17 amino acids. CDR1 is SGHVS and CDR2 is FNYEAQ in the germline V gene. The trim removed 6 bases at V and 5 bases at J, leaving 13 bases unmatched.

This clonotype came up many times. The J gene is TRBJ2-1, the V gene TRBV6-1; D might be TRBD1 or TRBD2, each matching 5 bases. The CDR3 extends over 17 amino acids. Looked up from germline, CDR1 is MNHNS and CDR2 is SASEGT. V was trimmed by 5 bases and J by 0 bases, leaving 17 bases between them. CDR3 DNA sequence: TGTGCCAGCAGTTTCAAGAGAGGGACCAGCTCCTACAATGAGCAGTTCTTC. This codes for CASSFKRGTSSYNEQFF.

This clonotype has at least ten counts. The chain is built from TRBV9 and TRBJ2-6, with 9 nucleotides matching TRBD1. V lost 3 bases to trimming and J lost 1 base; unmatched junction nucleotides: 8. CDR3 length: 18 residues. Germline CDR1 is SGDLS and CDR2 is YYNGEE. CDR3 sequence: CASSATGGARSGANVLTF. The CDR3 nucleotides are TGTGCCAGCAGCGCCACAGGGGGCGCCCGGTCTGGGGCCAACGTCCTGACTTTC.

V is TRBV20-1 and J is TRBJ1-3, with D perhaps matching TRBD1 (6 bases). V dropped 4 bases and J dropped 0 bases, with 13 bases sitting between them. Germline-derived CDR1 and CDR2 are DFQATT and SNEGSKA (reference sequence). This CDR3 has 15 residues. CDR3 DNA: TGCAGTGCTAAAGACAGGTTAAACTCTGGAAACACCATATATTTT. Amino acids: CSAKDRLNSGNTIYF.

This chain joins TRBV7-8 and TRBJ1-2; TRBD1 is a possible D gene (5 bases). Germline lookup yields CDR1 SGHVS and CDR2 FQNEAQ. Trimming took off 4 bases at V and 5 bases at J, with 17 bases between the two ends. This CDR3 region has 15 residues. This CDR3 is CASSSGTSGGYGYTF. The CDR3 nucleotides read TGTGCCAGCAGCTCCGGGACTAGCGGGGGATATGGCTACACCTTC. The full variable domain, with the rest looked up from reference TRBV7-8 and TRBJ1-2, is GAGVSQSPRYKVAKRGQDVALRCDPISGHVSLFWYQQALGQGPEFLTYFQNEAQLDKSGLPSDRFFAERPEGSVSTLKIQRTQQEDSAVYLCASSSGTSGGYGYTFGSGTRLTVV.

This clonotype has ten or more counts. V gene TRBV4-2 combines with J gene TRBJ2-1, with a possible D match to TRBD2 (7 bases). The CDR3 extends over 16 amino acids. V lost 1 base to trimming and J lost 7 bases, with 17 bases between them. In germline, CDR1 is LGHNA, CDR2 YNFKEQ. DNA for the CDR3: TGTGCCAGCAGCCAAGGGGTGGGGGGGCCGTGGAATGAGCAGTTCTTC. It encodes CASSQGVGGPWNEQFF.

The table lists this clonotype with many counts. This may arise from a read error, as a much more abundant clone is one base away. The CDR3 DNA is TGTGCCAGCAGCGTTAGAGACGGCGGCAATTCACCCCCCCACTTT. It codes for CASSVRDGGNSPPHF. This sequence joins TRBV9 and TRBJ1-6; D ambiguous. The CDR3 covers 15 residues. CDR1 and CDR2 from the germline V gene are SGDLS and YYNGEE. Full variable domain (missing parts from reference TRBV9 and TRBJ1-6): DSGVTQTPKHLITATGQRVTLRCSPRSGDLSVYWYQQSLDQGLQFLIQYYNGEERAKGNILERFSAQQFPDLHSELNLSSLELGDSALYFCASSVRDGGNSPPHFGNGTRLTVT.

This clonotype was observed a handful of times. The chain is built from TRBV19 and TRBJ1-1; D uncertain. The CDR3 runs 13 residues. Germline V lookup: CDR1 LNHDA, CDR2 SQIVND (reference sequence). Trimming pared 2 bases from V and 5 bases from J, leaving 9 bases between. The CDR3 DNA sequence: TGTGCCAGTAGTATACGAGGAGGAACTGAAGCTTTCTTT. This sequence encodes CASSIRGGTEAFF. The entire variable domain, with the rest obtained from reference TRBV19 and TRBJ1-1, is as follows: DGGITQSPKYLFRKEGQNVTLSCEQNLNHDAMYWYRQDPGQGLRLIYYSQIVNDFQKGDIAEGYSVSREKKESFPLTVTSAQKNPTAFYLCASSIRGGTEAFFGQGTRLTVV.

The sample holds many counts of this clonotype. The chain couples TRBV5-6 to TRBJ1-4; D gene uncertain. From germline, CDR1 is SGHDT and CDR2 YYEEEE. The CDR3 totals 16 residues. V was shortened by 5 bases and J by 4 bases, with 18 bases between the two germline ends. CDR3 loop: CASRGVGGSRNEKLFF. The CDR3 region has the DNA TGTGCCAGCAGGGGCGTAGGCGGGTCACGTAATGAAAAACTGTTTTTT.

This clonotype showed up many times. The V gene is TRBV19, the J gene TRBJ2-6; possibly TRBD1 or TRBD2 for D (5 bases each). Germline-derived CDR1 and CDR2 are LNHDA and SQIVND (reference sequence). V was trimmed by 5 bases and J by 0 bases, leaving 14 bases between them. The CDR3 length is 17 residues. The CDR3 DNA sequence: TGTGCCAGTAGTCCGGGACGAGAGAACTCTGGGGCCAACGTCCTGACTTTC. Its translation is CASSPGRENSGANVLTF.

This clonotype is termed medium-sized. The J gene is TRBJ2-2, the V gene TRBV4-1, with 11 bases fitting TRBD2. The CDR3 has 15 residues. Germline trimming cut 5 bases from V and 1 base from J; bases unmatched to any gene: 0. In germline, CDR1 is MGHRA, CDR2 YSYEKL. CDR3 amino acids: CASSTSGRNTGELFF. The CDR3 DNA reads TGCGCCAGCAGCACTAGCGGGAGGAACACCGGGGAGCTGTTTTTT.

This clonotype showed up many times. A read error may be the cause here, since a much bigger clone is one base away. The chain carries TRBV20-1 and TRBJ2-2, with TRBD2 matching over 7 bases. V lost 6 bases, J lost 7 bases, and 17 bases stayed unmatched. Germline V gene sequence: CDR1 DFQATT, CDR2 SNEGSKA (reference sequence). This CDR3 comprises 16 residues. CDR3 amino acids: CSANPRGGSTVGELFF. CDR3 sequence (DNA): TGCAGTGCAAACCCACGGGGCGGGAGTACGGTCGGGGAGCTGTTTTTT.

This clonotype was detected many times. A much bigger clone sits one base away, suggesting this may be a read error. The rearrangement links TRBV6-1 to TRBJ1-5, with TRBD1 identical over 7 bases. The trim removed 7 bases at V and 1 base at J, leaving 7 bases unmatched. There are 15 residues in the CDR3. The V gene's germline CDR1 is MNHNS and CDR2 SASEGT. CDR3: CASKLRGPSNQPQHF. CDR3 bases: TGTGCCAGCAAGCTGAGGGGGCCGAGCAATCAGCCCCAGCATTTT.

This clonotype was recorded many times. A read error is possible here, since a much larger clone lies one base away. The chain employs TRBV9 and TRBJ2-7; TRBD1 or TRBD2 may be the D gene (5 bases each). CDR3 length: 14 amino acids. CDR1 is SGDLS and CDR2 is YYNGEE in the germline V gene. In DNA, the CDR3 is TGTGCCAGCAGCTTCGGGACGTCTTCCTACGAGCAGTCCTTC. As protein: CASSFGTSSYEQSF.

By share, this clonotype ranks as large. The rearrangement joins TRBV6-4 to TRBJ2-7, with D perhaps given as TRBD1 or TRBD2 (6 bases each). CDR1 and CDR2 from the germline V gene are MRHNA and SNTAGT. V was cut by 0 bases and J by 3 bases, with 12 bases left in between. The CDR3 totals 15 residues. The CDR3 coding sequence is TGTGCCAGCAGTGACTCGGGGGGCTGGAGCTACGAGCAGTACTTC. Protein product: CASSDSGGWSYEQYF.

This clonotype appeared many times. V and J are TRBV20-1 and TRBJ1-1; tentatively, D is TRBD1 (5 bases). The V and J ends lost 8 bases and 5 bases respectively, with 18 bases between them. The V gene's germline CDR1 is DFQATT and CDR2 SNEGSKA (reference sequence). The CDR3 totals 13 residues. For the CDR3, the DNA is TGCAGTCCTGAAGGGGTAACGTGGACTGAAGCTTTCTTT. Amino acid sequence: CSPEGVTWTEAFF.

V gene TRBV7-9 combines with J gene TRBJ1-2; a possible D gene is TRBD1 (6 bases). Trimming pared 5 bases from V and 2 bases from J, leaving 15 bases between. Germline CDR1 SEHNR, CDR2 FQNEAQ (reference sequence). The CDR3 is 15 residues long. The CDR3 spells CASSERGGANYGYTF. In DNA, the CDR3 is TGTGCCAGCAGCGAACGTGGGGGCGCGAACTATGGCTACACCTTC.

This clonotype has ten or more counts. At one end, the junction sequence differs from germline, possibly due to a read error. The genes are TRBV7-9 and TRBJ1-2; 8 bases align to TRBD1. This CDR3 has 15 amino acids. The germline V gene encodes CDR1 SEHNR and CDR2 FQNEAQ (reference sequence). The CDR3 loop is CASSSSSQGADGYPF. In DNA form, the CDR3 reads TGTGCCAGCAGCTCCTCTAGTCAGGGGGCCGATGGCTACCCCTTC.

This clonotype was recorded many times. The chain employs TRBV28 and TRBJ2-7; 9 bases line up with TRBD2. With V trimmed by 7 bases and J by 9 bases, 19 bases remained unmatched. The germline gives CDR1 MDHEN, CDR2 SYDVKM. The CDR3 has 16 residues. The CDR3 is CASTLASGTPFLVQYF. CDR3 sequence (DNA): TGTGCCAGCACCCTAGCTAGCGGGACCCCCTTTCTCGTGCAGTACTTC. Combining the CDR3 with reference TRBV28 and TRBJ2-7 gives the whole variable domain DVKVTQSSRYLVKRTGEKVFLECVQDMDHENMFWYRQDPGLGLRLIYFSYDVKMKEKGDIPEGYSVSREKKERFSLILESASTNQTSMYLCASTLASGTPFLVQYFGPGTRLTVT.

As for this clonotype: One end of the junction is discordant with germline, which a read error may explain. The chain carries TRBV7-3 and TRBJ2-2; 11 nucleotides match TRBD2. In germline, CDR1 is SGHTA, CDR2 FQGTGA. The CDR3 is made up of 18 amino acids. The CDR3 region is CASSSISIAGGPTGELFF. Here the CDR3 DNA reads TGTGCCAGCAGCTCCATTAGTATAGCGGGGGGGCCGACCGGGGAGCTGTTCTTT.

This clonotype appeared a few times. This chain uses TRBV12-3 or TRBV12-4 with TRBJ1-4, with D maybe TRBD1 (6 bases). This CDR3 spans 15 amino acids. Trimming took 5 bases from V and 8 from J, leaving 18 bases between them. Written as DNA, the CDR3 is TGTGCCAGCAGTCGGGGTACGGGGGCAGGAGAAAAACTGTTTTTT. Translating it yields CASSRGTGAGEKLFF.